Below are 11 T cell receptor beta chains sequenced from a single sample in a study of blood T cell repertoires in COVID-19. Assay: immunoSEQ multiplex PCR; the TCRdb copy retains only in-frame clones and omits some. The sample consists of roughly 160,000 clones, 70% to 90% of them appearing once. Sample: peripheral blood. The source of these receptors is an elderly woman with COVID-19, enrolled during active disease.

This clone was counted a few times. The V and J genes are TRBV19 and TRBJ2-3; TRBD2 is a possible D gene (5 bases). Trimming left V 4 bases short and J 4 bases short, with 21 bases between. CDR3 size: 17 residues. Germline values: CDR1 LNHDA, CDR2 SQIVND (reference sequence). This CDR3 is CASSTSLGSGYSDTQYF. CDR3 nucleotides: TGTGCCAGTAGTACCTCCCTGGGGAGCGGTTATTCAGATACGCAGTATTTT.

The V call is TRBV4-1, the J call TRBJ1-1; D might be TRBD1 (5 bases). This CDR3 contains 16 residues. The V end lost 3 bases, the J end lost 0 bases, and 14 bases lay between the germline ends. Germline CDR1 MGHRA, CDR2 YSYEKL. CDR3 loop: CASSHYRSPMNTEAFF. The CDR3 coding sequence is TGCGCCAGCAGCCACTACAGGAGTCCGATGAACACTGAAGCTTTCTTT.

CDR3 sequence reads: CASSQVGRGNEKLFF. In DNA form, the CDR3 reads TGTGCCAGCAGCCAAGTAGGGCGGGGTAATGAAAAACTGTTTTTT. The chain employs TRBV3-1 (or the pseudogene TRBV3-2) and TRBJ1-4, with D unclear. Looked up from germline, CDR1 is LGHDT and CDR2 is YNNKEL (reference sequence). V was cut by 1 base and J by 4 bases, with 10 bases left in between. This CDR3 is built from 15 residues.

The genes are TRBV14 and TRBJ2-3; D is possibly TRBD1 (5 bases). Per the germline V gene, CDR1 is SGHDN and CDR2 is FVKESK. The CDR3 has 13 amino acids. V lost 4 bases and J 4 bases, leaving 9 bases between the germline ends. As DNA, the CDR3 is TGTGCCAGCAGCCGGACACCGCCAGATACGCAGTATTTT. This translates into CASSRTPPDTQYF.

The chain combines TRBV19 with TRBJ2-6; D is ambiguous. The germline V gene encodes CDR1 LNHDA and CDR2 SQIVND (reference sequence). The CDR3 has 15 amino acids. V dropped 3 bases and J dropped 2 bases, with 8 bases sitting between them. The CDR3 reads CASSMAVTGANVLTF. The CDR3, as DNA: TGTGCCAGTAGTATGGCAGTAACTGGGGCCAACGTCCTGACTTTC.

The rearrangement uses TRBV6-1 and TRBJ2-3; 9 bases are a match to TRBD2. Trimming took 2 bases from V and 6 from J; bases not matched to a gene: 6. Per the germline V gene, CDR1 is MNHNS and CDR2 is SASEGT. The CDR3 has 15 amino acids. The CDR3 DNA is TGTGCCAGCAGTGAACGGGGGACTAGCAGCGATACGCAGTATTTT. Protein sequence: CASSERGTSSDTQYF.

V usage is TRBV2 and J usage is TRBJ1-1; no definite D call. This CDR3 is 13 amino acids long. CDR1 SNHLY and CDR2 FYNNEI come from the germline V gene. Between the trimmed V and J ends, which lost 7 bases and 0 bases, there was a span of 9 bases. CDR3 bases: TGTGCCAGCATGATCCAGATGAACACTGAAGCTTTCTTT. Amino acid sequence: CASMIQMNTEAFF. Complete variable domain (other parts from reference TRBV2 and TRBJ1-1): EPEVTQTPSHQVTQMGQEVILRCVPISNHLYFYWYRQILGQKVEFLVSFYNNEISEKSEIFDDQFSVERPDGSNFTLKIRSTKLEDSAMYFCASMIQMNTEAFFGQGTRLTVV.

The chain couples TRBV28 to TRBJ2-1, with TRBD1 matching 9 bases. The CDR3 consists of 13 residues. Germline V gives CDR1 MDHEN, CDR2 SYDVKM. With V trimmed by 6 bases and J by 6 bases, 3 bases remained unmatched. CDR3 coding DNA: TGTGCCAGCAGACAGGGGGCGCGCAATGAGCAGTTCTTC. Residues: CASRQGARNEQFF.

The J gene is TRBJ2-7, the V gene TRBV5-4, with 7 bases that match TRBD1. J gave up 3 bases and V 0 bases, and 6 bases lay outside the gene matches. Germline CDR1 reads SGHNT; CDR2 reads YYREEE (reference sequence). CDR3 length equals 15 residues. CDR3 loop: CASSLAKQGNYEQYF. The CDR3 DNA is TGTGCCAGCAGCTTGGCTAAACAGGGGAACTACGAGCAGTACTTC. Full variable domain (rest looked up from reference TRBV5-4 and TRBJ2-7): ETGVTQSPTHLIKTRGQQVTLRCSSQSGHNTVSWYQQALGQGPQFIFQYYREEENGRGNFPPRFSGLQFPNYSSELNVNALELDDSALYLCASSLAKQGNYEQYFGPGTRLTVT.

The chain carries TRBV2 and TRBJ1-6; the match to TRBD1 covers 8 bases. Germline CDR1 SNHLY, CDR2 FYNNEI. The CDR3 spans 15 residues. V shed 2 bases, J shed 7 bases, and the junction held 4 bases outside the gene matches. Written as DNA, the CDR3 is TGTGCCAGCAGTGAAACAGGGGGTGAAAATTCACCCCTCCACTTT. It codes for CASSETGGENSPLHF.

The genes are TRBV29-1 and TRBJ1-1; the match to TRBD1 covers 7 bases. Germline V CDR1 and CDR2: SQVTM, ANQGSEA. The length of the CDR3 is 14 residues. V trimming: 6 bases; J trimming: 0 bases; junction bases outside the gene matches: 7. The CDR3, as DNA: TGCAGCGTAGAAAGAGGGGGCTTGAACACTGAAGCTTTCTTT. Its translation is CSVERGGLNTEAFF.